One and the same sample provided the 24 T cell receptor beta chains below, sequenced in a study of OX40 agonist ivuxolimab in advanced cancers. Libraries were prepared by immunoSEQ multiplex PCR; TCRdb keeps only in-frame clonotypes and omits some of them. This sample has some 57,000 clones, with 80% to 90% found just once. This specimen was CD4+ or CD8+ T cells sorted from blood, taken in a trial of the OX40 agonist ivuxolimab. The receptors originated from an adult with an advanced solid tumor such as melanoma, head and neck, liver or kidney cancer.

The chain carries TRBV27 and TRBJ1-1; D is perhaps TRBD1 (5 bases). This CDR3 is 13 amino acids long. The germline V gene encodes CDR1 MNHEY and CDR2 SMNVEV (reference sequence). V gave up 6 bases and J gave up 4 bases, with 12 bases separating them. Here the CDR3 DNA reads TGTGCCAGCAGGTGGAACGGGGGCACTGAAGCTTTCTTT. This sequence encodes CASRWNGGTEAFF.

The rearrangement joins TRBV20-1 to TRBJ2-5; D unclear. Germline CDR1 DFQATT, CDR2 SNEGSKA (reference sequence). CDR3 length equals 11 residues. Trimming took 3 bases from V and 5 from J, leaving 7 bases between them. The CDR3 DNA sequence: TGCAGTGCTAGGGGCGAGGAGACCCAGTACTTC. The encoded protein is CSARGEETQYF.

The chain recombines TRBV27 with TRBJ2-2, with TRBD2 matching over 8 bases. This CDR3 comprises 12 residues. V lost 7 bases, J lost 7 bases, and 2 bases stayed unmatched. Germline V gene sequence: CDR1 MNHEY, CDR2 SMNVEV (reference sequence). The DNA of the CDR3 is TGTGCCAGCAAAGGGACTAGCGGGGAGCTGTTTTTT. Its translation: CASKGTSGELFF.

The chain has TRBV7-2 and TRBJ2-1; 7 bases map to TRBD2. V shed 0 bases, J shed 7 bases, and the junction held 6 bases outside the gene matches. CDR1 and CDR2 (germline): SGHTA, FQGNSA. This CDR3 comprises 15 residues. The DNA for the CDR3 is TGTGCCAGCAGCTTAGCGGGAGGGCCGGGGAATGAGCAGTTCTTC. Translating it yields CASSLAGGPGNEQFF.

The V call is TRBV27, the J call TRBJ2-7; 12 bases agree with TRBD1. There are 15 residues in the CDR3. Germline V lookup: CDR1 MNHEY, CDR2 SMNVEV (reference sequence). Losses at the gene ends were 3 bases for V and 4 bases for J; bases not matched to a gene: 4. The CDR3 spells CASSFRDRGLYEQYF. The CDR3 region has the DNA TGTGCCAGCAGTTTCCGGGACAGGGGGCTTTACGAGCAGTACTTC.

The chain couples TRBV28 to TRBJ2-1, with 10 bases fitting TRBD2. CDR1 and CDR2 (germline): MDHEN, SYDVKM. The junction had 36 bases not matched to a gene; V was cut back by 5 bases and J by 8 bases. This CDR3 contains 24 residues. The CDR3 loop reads CASSGLGRQRLAGVGGPTEYEQFF. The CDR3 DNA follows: TGTGCCAGCAGTGGATTGGGACGACAAAGGCTAGCGGGAGTGGGTGGCCCTACCGAGTATGAGCAGTTCTTC.

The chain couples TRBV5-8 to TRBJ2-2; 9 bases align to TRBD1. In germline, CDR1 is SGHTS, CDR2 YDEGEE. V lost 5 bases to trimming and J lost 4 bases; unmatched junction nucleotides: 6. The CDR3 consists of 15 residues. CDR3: CASRPGQGITGELFF. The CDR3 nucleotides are TGTGCCAGCAGACCCGGACAGGGGATCACCGGGGAGCTGTTTTTT.

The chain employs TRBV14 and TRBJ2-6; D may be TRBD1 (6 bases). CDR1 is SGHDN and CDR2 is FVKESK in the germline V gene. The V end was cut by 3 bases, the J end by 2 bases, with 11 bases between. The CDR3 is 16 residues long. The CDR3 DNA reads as TGTGCCAGCAGCCACCTGGACAGCCCTGGGGCCAACGTCCTGACTTTC. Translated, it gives CASSHLDSPGANVLTF.

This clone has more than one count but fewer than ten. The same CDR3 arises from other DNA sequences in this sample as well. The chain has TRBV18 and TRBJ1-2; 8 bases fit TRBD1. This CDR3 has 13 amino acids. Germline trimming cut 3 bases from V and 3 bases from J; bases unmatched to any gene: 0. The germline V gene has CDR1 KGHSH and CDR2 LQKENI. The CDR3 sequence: CASSPDRDYGYTF. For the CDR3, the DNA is TGTGCCAGCTCACCGGACAGGGACTATGGCTACACCTTC.

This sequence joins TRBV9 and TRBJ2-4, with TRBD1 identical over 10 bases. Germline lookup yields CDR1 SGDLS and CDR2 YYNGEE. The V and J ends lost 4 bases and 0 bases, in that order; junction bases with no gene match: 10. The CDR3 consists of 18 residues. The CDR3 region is CASSLGQGRELAKNIQYF. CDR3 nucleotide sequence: TGTGCCAGCAGCTTGGGACAGGGGAGGGAACTAGCCAAAAACATTCAGTACTTC.

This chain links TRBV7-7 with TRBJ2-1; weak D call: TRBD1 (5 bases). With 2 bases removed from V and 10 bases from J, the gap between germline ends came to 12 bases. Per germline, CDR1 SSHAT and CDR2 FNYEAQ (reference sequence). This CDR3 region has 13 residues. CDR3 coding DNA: TGTGCCAGCAGCTTAACCTCCTCAGGGGAGCAGTTCTTC. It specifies CASSLTSSGEQFF.

The CDR3 sequence: CASSLALQNFNEKLFF. The CDR3 nucleotides read TGTGCCAGCAGCTTGGCGCTTCAGAATTTTAATGAAAAACTGTTTTTT. This chain links TRBV5-5 with TRBJ1-4; D gene uncertain. CDR1 and CDR2 (germline): SGHKS, YYEKEE (reference sequence). The CDR3 consists of 16 residues. Trimming removed 0 bases from V and 4 bases from J, with 13 bases in between.

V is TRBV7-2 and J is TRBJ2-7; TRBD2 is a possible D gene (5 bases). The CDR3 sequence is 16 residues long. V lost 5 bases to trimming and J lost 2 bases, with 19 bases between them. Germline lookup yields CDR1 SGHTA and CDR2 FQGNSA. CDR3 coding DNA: TGTGCCAGCAGCCCGGGGTTAAGCGGAGGTACCTACGAGCAGTACTTC. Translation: CASSPGLSGGTYEQYF.

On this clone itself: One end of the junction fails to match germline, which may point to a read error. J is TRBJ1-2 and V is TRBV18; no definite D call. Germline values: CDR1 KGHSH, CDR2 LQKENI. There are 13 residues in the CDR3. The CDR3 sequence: CASSPPTDSAHLF. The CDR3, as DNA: TGTGCCAGCTCACCACCTACGGATTCCGCCCATCTCTTC.

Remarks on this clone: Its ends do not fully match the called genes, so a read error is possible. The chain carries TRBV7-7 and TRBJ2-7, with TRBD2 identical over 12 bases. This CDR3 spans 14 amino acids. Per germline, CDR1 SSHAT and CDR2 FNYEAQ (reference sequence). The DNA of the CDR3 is TGTGCTAGCAGCTCTAGCGGGAGGGCGTACGAGCAGTACTTC. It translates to CASSSSGRAYEQYF.

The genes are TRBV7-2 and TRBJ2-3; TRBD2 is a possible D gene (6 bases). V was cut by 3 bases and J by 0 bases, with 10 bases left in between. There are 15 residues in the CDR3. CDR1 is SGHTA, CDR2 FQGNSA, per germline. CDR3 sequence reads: CASSLEGVSTDTQYF. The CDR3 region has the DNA TGTGCCAGCAGCTTGGAGGGAGTGAGCACAGATACGCAGTATTTT.

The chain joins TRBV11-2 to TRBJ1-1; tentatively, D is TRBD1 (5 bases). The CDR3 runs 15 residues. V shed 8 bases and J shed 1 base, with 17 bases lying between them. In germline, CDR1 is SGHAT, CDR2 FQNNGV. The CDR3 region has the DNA TGTGCCAGCCGGCCATGGGGGGTAGCGAACACTGAAGCTTTCTTT. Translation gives CASRPWGVANTEAFF.

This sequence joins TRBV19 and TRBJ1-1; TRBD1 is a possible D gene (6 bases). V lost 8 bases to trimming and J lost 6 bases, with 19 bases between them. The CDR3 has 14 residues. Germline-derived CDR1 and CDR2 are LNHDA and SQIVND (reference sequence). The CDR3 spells CASELPAQGAEAFF. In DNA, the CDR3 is TGTGCCAGTGAACTGCCAGCACAGGGCGCTGAAGCTTTCTTT.

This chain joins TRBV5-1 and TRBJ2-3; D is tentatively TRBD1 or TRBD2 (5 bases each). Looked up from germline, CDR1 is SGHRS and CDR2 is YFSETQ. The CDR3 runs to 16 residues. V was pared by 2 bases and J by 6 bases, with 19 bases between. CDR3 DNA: TGCGCCAGCAGCTTCGGGACGGGGTCAATTCCGGATACGCAGTATTTT. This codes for CASSFGTGSIPDTQYF.

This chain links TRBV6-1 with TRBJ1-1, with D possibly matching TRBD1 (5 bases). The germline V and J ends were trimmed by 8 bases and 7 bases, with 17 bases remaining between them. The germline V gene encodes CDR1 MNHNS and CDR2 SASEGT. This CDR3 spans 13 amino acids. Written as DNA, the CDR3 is TGTGCCAGCGGGGCGTTCCACGGAGGTGAAGCTTTCTTT. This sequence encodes CASGAFHGGEAFF.

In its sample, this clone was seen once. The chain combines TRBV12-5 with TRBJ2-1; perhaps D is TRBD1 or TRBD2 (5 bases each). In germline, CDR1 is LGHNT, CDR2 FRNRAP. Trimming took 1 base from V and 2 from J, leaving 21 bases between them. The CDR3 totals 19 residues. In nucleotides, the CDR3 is TGTGCTAGTGGTTTGGGCCGTCCCGGGACCCGAGGGCCCTACAATGAGCAGTTCTTC. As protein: CASGLGRPGTRGPYNEQFF.

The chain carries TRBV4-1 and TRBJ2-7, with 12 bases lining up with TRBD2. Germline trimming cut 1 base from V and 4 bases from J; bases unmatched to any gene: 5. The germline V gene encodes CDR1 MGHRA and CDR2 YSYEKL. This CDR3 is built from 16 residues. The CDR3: CASSQARTSGTYEQYF. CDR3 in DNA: TGCGCCAGCAGCCAAGCCAGGACTAGCGGGACGTACGAGCAGTACTTC.

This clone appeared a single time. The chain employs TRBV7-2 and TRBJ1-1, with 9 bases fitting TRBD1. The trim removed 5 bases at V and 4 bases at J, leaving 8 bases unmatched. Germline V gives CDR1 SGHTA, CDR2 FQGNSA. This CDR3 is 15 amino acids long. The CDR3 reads CASSTRTGEGTEAFF. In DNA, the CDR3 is TGTGCCAGCAGCACACGGACAGGGGAGGGCACTGAAGCTTTCTTT.

CDR3 residues: CASNPSGSPQYEQYF. CDR3 sequence (DNA): TGTGCCAGCAACCCTAGCGGGAGCCCTCAATACGAGCAGTACTTC. The chain combines TRBV6-1 with TRBJ2-7; 10 bases map to TRBD2. The V and J ends lost 7 bases and 4 bases, in that order; junction bases with no gene match: 10. This CDR3 contains 15 residues. Germline V gene sequence: CDR1 MNHNS, CDR2 SASEGT.